Listed below are T cell receptor beta chains from one sample, sequenced in a study of T cell changes during pregnancy in multiple sclerosis. Only in-frame clones appear in the TCRdb table, and some are missing; sequencing was by immunoSEQ multiplex PCR. The profile shows over 40,000 clones, about 88% of them singletons. Source: CD8+ T cells from peripheral blood mononuclear cells, taken after pregnancy. The source is a female donor in good health, enrolled as a control in a pregnancy study. Both conserved end residues are part of each CDR3.

V gene: TRBV15; J gene: TRBJ2-5; CDR3 protein: CATSGDSFETQYF
V gene: TRBV5-6; J gene: TRBJ2-5; CDR3 protein: CASSSVTGYGETQYF
V gene: TRBV29-1; J gene: TRBJ2-7; CDR3 protein: CSVTGGLSYEQYF
V gene: TRBV4-3; J gene: TRBJ1-4; CDR3 protein: CASSPEGGKGNEKLFF
V gene: TRBV4-2; J gene: TRBJ2-1; CDR3 protein: CASSQEWGLVYNEQFF
V gene: TRBV7-2; J gene: TRBJ2-3; CDR3 protein: CASSLAGAYRTDTQYF
V gene: TRBV5-1; J gene: TRBJ1-3; CDR3 protein: CASSLGTDSGNTIYF
V gene: TRBV14; J gene: TRBJ2-1; CDR3 protein: CASSQWTSGGNEQFF
V gene: TRBV6-6; J gene: TRBJ1-1; CDR3 protein: CASSPDRVNGAFF
V gene: TRBV28; J gene: TRBJ2-6; CDR3 protein: CASSWDYSNAGANVLTF
V gene: TRBV6-5; J gene: TRBJ1-6; CDR3 protein: CASSSHRERALHF
V gene: TRBV7-9; J gene: TRBJ2-1; CDR3 protein: CASSLTGQGKDEQFF
V gene: TRBV6-1; J gene: TRBJ2-3; CDR3 protein: CASRGGGTDTQYF
V gene: TRBV6-4; J gene: TRBJ1-2; CDR3 protein: CASSEASGTGHGGYTF
V gene: TRBV28; J gene: TRBJ1-2; CDR3 protein: CAITDGGFGYTF
V gene: TRBV7-9; J gene: TRBJ2-2; CDR3 protein: CASSARDITGELFF
V gene: TRBV4-3; J gene: TRBJ2-3; CDR3 protein: CASSQEGTATDTQYF
V gene: TRBV6-4; J gene: TRBJ1-2; CDR3 protein: CASNQGPFYGYTF
V gene: TRBV9; J gene: TRBJ1-2; CDR3 protein: CASTVRGSYGYTF
V gene: TRBV19; J gene: TRBJ2-5; CDR3 protein: CASSWRQQETQYF
V gene: TRBV5-1; J gene: TRBJ2-1; CDR3 protein: CASSLGQGDEQFF
V gene: TRBV6-1; J gene: TRBJ2-1; CDR3 protein: CASKWRGADNEQFF
V gene: TRBV9; J gene: TRBJ1-5; CDR3 protein: CASSVEGQGNQPQHF
V gene: TRBV7-2; J gene: TRBJ1-1; CDR3 protein: CASTSGGFTEAFF
V gene: TRBV19; J gene: TRBJ1-2; CDR3 protein: CASSNDRVRGYTF
V gene: TRBV6-1; J gene: TRBJ1-2; CDR3 protein: CASHADYGYTF
V gene: TRBV19; J gene: TRBJ1-5; CDR3 protein: CASSIETEGAGRNQPQHF
V gene: TRBV6-6; J gene: TRBJ2-1; CDR3 protein: CASSLAVHNEQFF
V gene: TRBV4-3; J gene: TRBJ2-3; CDR3 protein: CASSPNSGGGHSTDTQYF
V gene: TRBV7-3; J gene: TRBJ1-2; CDR3 protein: CASSATGGKFDGYTF
V gene: TRBV7-9; J gene: TRBJ1-6; CDR3 protein: CASSPWTENSPLHF
V gene: TRBV15; J gene: TRBJ2-7; CDR3 protein: CATSGQTYEQYF
V gene: TRBV14; J gene: TRBJ2-7; CDR3 protein: CASSQETVATYEQYF
V gene: TRBV7-9; J gene: TRBJ2-3; CDR3 protein: CASSSGGDTQYF
V gene: TRBV28; J gene: TRBJ1-1; CDR3 protein: CASSLETVNTEAFF
V gene: TRBV28; J gene: TRBJ2-3; CDR3 protein: CASSSNDMGLAGTDTQYF
V gene: TRBV4-3; J gene: TRBJ2-1; CDR3 protein: CASSQVATGAYNEQFF